The table lists the clone carrying this T cell receptor (beta chain) with a count of one. The data were produced by immunoSEQ multiplex PCR, yet TCRdb's version contains in-frame clones alone and is incomplete. The sample consists of around 150,000 clones, approximately 86% of them appearing once. This sample stems from a study of blood T cell repertoires in COVID-19. Turning to the study itself: PBMCs, B-cell-depleted T cells, or T cells provided the cDNA or gDNA that made up the material.

CDR1 is MNHEY and CDR2 is SMNVEV in the germline V gene (reference sequence). The V and J ends lost 5 bases and 4 bases, in that order; junction bases with no gene match: 8. The CDR3 has 15 amino acids. Material for sequencing was peripheral blood. The chain carries TRBV27 and TRBJ1-3; the match to TRBD1 covers 7 bases. The sequence was collected from a man between 65 and 85 years old with acute or convalescent COVID-19. CDR3 region: CASSAATGPGNTIYF. In DNA, the CDR3 is TGTGCCAGCAGTGCGGCGACAGGGCCGGGAAACACCATATATTTT.